These 16 T cell receptor beta chains were all obtained from the same sample, sequenced in a study of beta chain features in type 1 diabetes. Antigens of these TCRs are unknown. Overall study findings and caveats: Moderate but significant shortening of TCRB CDR3s was recorded in all four CD4+ subsets from Type 1 diabetes patients.

The sequenced template was cDNA made from the entire isolated RNA. Sequencing used immunoSEQ multiplex PCR; TCRdb keeps in-frame clones, though not all of them. The sample carries some 350,000 clones, roughly 14% recorded once. Sequences were obtained from naive CD4+ T cells from blood. Every receptor here comes from a woman aged 18-29 years with type 1 diabetes.

This sequence joins TRBV5-1 and TRBJ2-3; D gene unclear. The V and J ends lost 4 bases and 0 bases respectively, with 12 bases between them. The CDR3 runs to 15 residues. Germline CDR1 reads SGHRS; CDR2 reads YFSETQ. CDR3 residues: CASSLVPESTDTQYF. In DNA, the CDR3 is TGCGCCAGCAGCCTCGTCCCGGAGAGCACAGATACGCAGTATTTT.

The V gene is TRBV18, the J gene TRBJ2-1; possibly TRBD2 for D (8 bases). The germline gives CDR1 KGHSH, CDR2 LQKENI. V dropped 4 bases and J dropped 2 bases, with 18 bases sitting between them. There are 17 residues in the CDR3. The CDR3 reads CASSLPAGRGPYNEQFF. The CDR3 DNA is TGTGCCAGCTCACTCCCGGCCGGGAGGGGGCCCTACAATGAGCAGTTCTTC.

The sample holds a few counts of this clone. The rearrangement uses TRBV28 and TRBJ2-3; D call uncertain. Between the trimmed V and J ends, which lost 4 bases and 6 bases, there was a span of 8 bases. From germline, CDR1 is MDHEN and CDR2 SYDVKM. This CDR3 comprises 12 residues. The CDR3 DNA reads as TGTGCCAGCAGTTCCCCGGAGGATACGCAGTATTTT. This translates into CASSSPEDTQYF. Together with reference TRBV28 and TRBJ2-3, the CDR3 gives the full variable domain: DVKVTQSSRYLVKRTGEKVFLECVQDMDHENMFWYRQDPGLGLRLIYFSYDVKMKEKGDIPEGYSVSREKKERFSLILESASTNQTSMYLCASSSPEDTQYFGPGTRLTVL.

This clone was seen a handful of times. The chain has TRBV4-3 and TRBJ1-2, with D possibly matching TRBD1 (6 bases). The V gene lost 3 bases and the J gene lost 3 bases, with 14 bases spanning the gap. This CDR3 is 15 amino acids long. The germline V gene has CDR1 LGHNA and CDR2 YSLEER. The CDR3 DNA sequence: TGCGCCAGCAGCCAGATACAGGGAACGGACTATGGCTACACCTTC. Amino acids: CASSQIQGTDYGYTF.

J is TRBJ2-5 and V is TRBV6-1; 11 bases align to TRBD2. V trimming: 3 bases; J trimming: 4 bases; junction bases outside the gene matches: 1. CDR3 length equals 14 residues. The germline gives CDR1 MNHNS, CDR2 SASEGT. The CDR3 DNA sequence: TGTGCCAGCAGTGACGGGACTAGCGGAGAGACCCAGTACTTC. Protein: CASSDGTSGETQYF.

Concerning this clone: This same CDR3 is encoded by further DNA sequences in the sample. The genes are TRBV19 and TRBJ2-7; tentative D call: TRBD1 (5 bases). Germline CDR1 LNHDA, CDR2 SQIVND (reference sequence). V lost 6 bases and J 3 bases, leaving 9 bases between the germline ends. The CDR3 has 12 residues. In DNA, the CDR3 is TGTGCCAGTAGCCGGCAGGGCTACGAGCAGTACTTC. Translating gives CASSRQGYEQYF.

This clone has a handful of counts. This chain connects TRBV28 to TRBJ2-7; TRBD2 matches at 9 bases. With 8 bases clipped from V and 6 bases from J, the junction kept 8 bases outside the gene matches. The CDR3 has 13 residues. Germline CDR1 reads MDHEN; CDR2 reads SYDVKM. The DNA of the CDR3 is TGTGCCAGCCTCCGGCGGGAGGGCGTCGAGCAGTACTTC. Its protein is CASLRREGVEQYF.

The chain combines TRBV21-1 with TRBJ2-2; TRBD1, the table's D call, was not compared with the DNA. TRBV21-1 is flagged as a pseudogene. This CDR3 comprises 15 residues. The CDR3 is CASRNRDRGTGELFF. The DNA of the CDR3 is TGTGCCAGCAGAAACCGGGACAGGGGAACCGGGGAGCTGTTTTTT.

In this sample, this clone turned up a few times. The rearrangement joins TRBV10-3 to TRBJ2-1; no definite D call. The CDR3 covers 13 residues. The germline V gene has CDR1 ENHRY and CDR2 SYGVKD. Trimming cost V 8 bases and J 0 bases, with 8 bases left between them. CDR3 in amino acids: CAIQESSYNEQFF. The CDR3 DNA is TGTGCCATCCAAGAGAGCTCCTACAATGAGCAGTTCTTC.

This chain connects TRBV7-9 to TRBJ2-5; weak D call: TRBD1 (6 bases). The germline V gene encodes CDR1 SEHNR and CDR2 FQNEAQ (reference sequence). This CDR3 region has 12 residues. The V end lost 1 base, the J end lost 7 bases, and 7 bases lay between the germline ends. The CDR3 spells CASSLEGGTQYF. The CDR3 nucleotides are TGTGCCAGCAGCTTAGAAGGGGGGACCCAGTACTTC.

V gene TRBV7-9 combines with J gene TRBJ1-5; 7 nucleotides match TRBD1. The CDR3 length is 15 residues. Germline V CDR1 and CDR2: SEHNR, FQNEAQ (reference sequence). Trimming removed 1 base from V and 5 bases from J; junction bases left unmatched: 5. The CDR3 DNA is TGTGCCAGCAGCTTAGGACAGGGTGTGTATCAGCCCCAGCATTTT. It specifies CASSLGQGVYQPQHF.

This clone has a handful of counts. This chain joins TRBV28 and TRBJ2-1; a possible D gene is TRBD2 (7 bases). Trimming removed 8 bases at V and 2 bases at J, with 16 bases between. The V gene's germline CDR1 is MDHEN and CDR2 SYDVKM. The CDR3 is made up of 15 amino acids. CDR3 residues: CASQTGGNAYNEQFF. The CDR3 coding sequence is TGTGCCAGCCAAACGGGGGGCAATGCCTACAATGAGCAGTTCTTC. The full variable domain, in which reference TRBV28 and TRBJ2-1 provide the parts outside the CDR3, is DVKVTQSSRYLVKRTGEKVFLECVQDMDHENMFWYRQDPGLGLRLIYFSYDVKMKEKGDIPEGYSVSREKKERFSLILESASTNQTSMYLCASQTGGNAYNEQFFGPGTRLTVL.

This clone was picked up a small number of times. The chain has TRBV11-3 and TRBJ1-2; D is undetermined. There are 14 residues in the CDR3. Germline CDR1 and CDR2: SGHNT and YENEEA. V was clipped by 5 bases and J by 1 base, with 11 bases between them. CDR3 sequence (DNA): TGTGCCAGCAGCAAGCGGCCGGATAACTATGGCTACACCTTC. Protein: CASSKRPDNYGYTF. Filled out from reference TRBV11-3 and TRBJ1-2, the complete variable domain reads EAGVVQSPRYKIIEKKQPVAFWCNPISGHNTLYWYLQNLGQGPELLIRYENEEAVDDSQLPKDRFSAERLKGVDSTLKIQPAELGDSAVYLCASSKRPDNYGYTFGSGTRLTVV.

This clone showed up just a few times. The rearrangement links TRBV28 to TRBJ2-7, with TRBD1 matching over 8 bases. Trimming removed 3 bases from V and 2 bases from J; junction bases left unmatched: 3. The CDR3 contains 14 residues. The V gene's germline CDR1 is MDHEN and CDR2 SYDVKM. CDR3 nucleotide sequence: TGTGCCAGCAGTTTTTCAGGGGGCCCCTACGAGCAGTACTTC. Its translation is CASSFSGGPYEQYF.

This clone has more than one count but fewer than ten. The chain joins TRBV30 to TRBJ1-1, with 8 nucleotides matching TRBD1. V lost 4 bases and J lost 3; bases outside the gene matches: 13. Germline CDR1 and CDR2: GTSNPN and SVGIG (reference sequence). The CDR3 is made up of 16 amino acids. The CDR3 spells CAWNPKDRGLDTEAFF. CDR3 sequence (DNA): TGTGCCTGGAACCCCAAAGACAGGGGTTTAGACACTGAAGCTTTCTTT.

The chain joins TRBV12-5 to TRBJ2-1; 8 nucleotides match TRBD1. The junction had 7 bases not matched to a gene; V was cut back by 3 bases and J by 6 bases. The CDR3 is 15 residues long. Germline lookup yields CDR1 LGHNT and CDR2 FRNRAP. As DNA, the CDR3 is TGTGCTAGTGGTTTAAGATGGACAGGGTCCAATGAGCAGTTCTTC. This codes for CASGLRWTGSNEQFF.